The clone carrying this T cell receptor beta chain was counted at least ten times. The record originates from a study of T cells in Graves' hyperthyroidism and ophthalmopathy. Using RNA transcripts as the source, TCR beta CDR3 regions were amplified. The study used the HTBI primer set for a first-round RT-PCR of the TCR CDR3. TCRdb passed the multiplex PCR reads through MiXCR, listing each CDR3 protein once. The table has around 110,000 distinct CDR3 sequences, 16% seen once; the top ten hold around 44%. This receptor was obtained from a woman in her 50s with Graves' hyperthyroidism. Sequencing was done on a sample of blood.

The chain's CDR3 is CASSVEGGGQETQYF. As DNA, the CDR3 is TGTGCCAGCAGCGTAGAGGGAGGGGGCCAAGAGACCCAGTACTTC. This chain connects TRBV9 to TRBJ2-5; D is perhaps TRBD2 (7 bases). The CDR3 loop spans 15 amino acids. Germline V gene lookup returns CDR1 SGDLS and CDR2 YYNGEE. The ends were cut back, 0 bases at V and 1 base at J, with 10 bases in the middle.